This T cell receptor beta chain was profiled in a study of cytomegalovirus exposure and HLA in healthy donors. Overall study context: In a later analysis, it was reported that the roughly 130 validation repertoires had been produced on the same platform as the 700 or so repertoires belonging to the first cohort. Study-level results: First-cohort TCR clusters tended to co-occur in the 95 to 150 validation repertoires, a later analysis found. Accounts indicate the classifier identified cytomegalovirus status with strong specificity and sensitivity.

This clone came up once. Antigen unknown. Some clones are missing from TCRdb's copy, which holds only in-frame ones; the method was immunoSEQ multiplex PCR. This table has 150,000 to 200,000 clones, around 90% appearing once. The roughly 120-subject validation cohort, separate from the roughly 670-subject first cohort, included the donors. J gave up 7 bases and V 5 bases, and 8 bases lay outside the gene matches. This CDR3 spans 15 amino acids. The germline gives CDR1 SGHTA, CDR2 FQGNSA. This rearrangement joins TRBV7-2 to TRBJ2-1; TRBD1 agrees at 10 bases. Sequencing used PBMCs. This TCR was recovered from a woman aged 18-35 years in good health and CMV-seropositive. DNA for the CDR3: TGTGCCAGCAGCAAATACCGGGACAGGGGTAATGAGCAGTTCTTC. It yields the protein CASSKYRDRGNEQFF.